The subject of this entry is one T cell receptor beta chain. Its antigen remains unidentified. The primer mix had 60 Vbeta and 13 Jbeta primers. Sequenced by immunoSEQ multiplex PCR; TCRdb stores in-frame clones only, minus some. The table records approximately 190,000 clones, roughly 80% of them present only once. The data stem from a study of cytomegalovirus exposure and HLA in healthy donors. Notes on the study in general: TCR beta V- and J-gene trimming, according to a later analysis, was linked to a missense DCLRE1C variant.

Germline V gene data show CDR1 as SNHLY and CDR2 as FYNNEI. CDR3 length equals 15 residues. After removal of 4 bases from V and 1 base from J, the junction contained 4 bases not matched to a gene. Specimen: PBMCs. The clonotype was recovered from a boy younger than 18 in good health and CMV-seronegative. The chain combines TRBV2 with TRBJ2-3; 8 bases map to TRBD2. CDR3 residues: CASSVGLAGTDTQYF. The CDR3, as DNA: TGTGCCAGCAGTGTAGGACTAGCAGGCACAGATACGCAGTATTTT.